This TCR beta chain is drawn from a study of circulating tumor DNA in untreated peripheral T-cell lymphoma (dated by TCRdb to the early 2020s). Overall results and qualifications from the work: Tumor-specific clonotypes were identified in approximately 78% of patients, with identification achieved from 85% to 90% of baseline tissues and around 67% of baseline serum samples.

Based on the germline V gene, the CDR1 and CDR2 sequences are MNHGY and SAAAGT. The CDR3 holds 17 amino acids from the cysteine to the phenylalanine. The kept DNA is CDR3 alone, 51 bases in frame from the first base. The V and J ends are trimmed by 7 bases and 0 bases, leaving 19 bases between them. Library preparation employed the immunoSEQ multiplex PCR assay. What TCRdb holds here is the immuneACCESS table cut down to in-frame rearrangements. Part of the clones is not present; checked against another copy, under half of the missing clones reflect an unresolved V gene, and the others are unexplained. This sample lists 5,500 to 7,500 clones; roughly 66% were detected once. The top ten hold around 60% of the sample. Details on this clone: The target of this receptor is not known. Qualities for individual bases were not recorded, and no much larger clone is one base off.

To find tumor-specific TCR clonotypes, researchers sequenced baseline tumor tissue that had been collected prior to treatment. Next-generation sequencing of T-cell receptor sequences was used to monitor peripheral T-cell lymphoma patients receiving frontline treatment on a trial. The sequencing sample was made of tumor tissue. This receptor was taken from a human donor with peripheral T-cell lymphoma. The chain employs TRBV6-8 and TRBJ1-5; a weak D assignment points to TRBD1 (6 bases agree). The CDR3 in this case is CASTIYRDTDSNQPQHF. The sequenced DNA is TGTGCCAGCACTATATACCGGGACACCGATAGCAATCAGCCCCAGCATTTT.